The source of this T cell receptor (beta chain) is a study of technical replicates of blood from a handful of donors (dated by TCRdb to 2015 to 2018). Library construction relied on the immunoSEQ multiplex PCR assay. The immuneACCESS repertoire file appears here via TCRdb, limited to in-frame rearrangements. These files lack a portion of the clones; in checked studies, under half of the deficit traces to unresolved V genes, and the cause of the others is not known. Across this sample there are over 70,000 clones, with approximately 90% seen only once. Approximately 5% of the sample belongs to the ten largest clones. V is cut by 5 bases and J by 6 bases, and the space between the germline ends is 20 bases. The CDR3 measures 15 amino acids from cysteine to phenylalanine. Only the CDR3 portion is preserved as DNA: 45 bases, with reading frame beginning at the first base. The germline V gene (reference sequence) yields PRHDT for CDR1 and FYEKMQ for CDR2.

About this clone: Its antigen remains undetermined. Base qualities were left out, and no much larger clone turns up one base away.

The sample consisted of PBMCs. The clonotype originates from a human donor in good health. Some clones in this sample may be carry-over from other donors' samples. The sequence is built from TRBV13 and TRBJ2-7; TRBD2 could be the D gene, as 5 bases match. The nucleotides are TGTGCCAGCAGCCCGCAGTGGCCTGGAGGAGCCGAGCAGTACTTC. It encodes CASSPQWPGGAEQYF.